This is a list of T cell receptor beta chains from one sample in a study of response to subunit inactivated influenza vaccine. TCRdb processed the RT-PCR reads anew with MiXCR; each CDR3 protein has one entry. The sample yields around 850,000 distinct CDR3 sequences, approximately 17% seen once. The sequencing here drew on PBMCs from blood, taken 4 to 6 days after vaccination. The receptors come from a middle-aged man who received an inactivated influenza vaccine. CDR3s include the opening cysteine and the closing phenylalanine or tryptophan. A D gene is named only where the DNA matches it firmly. A row's size may be missing; if present it is once, few, many or a size class.

d_gene,j_gene,len,v_gene,abundance,CDR3nt,CDR3aa
.,TRBJ2-1,14,TRBV5-1,many,TGCGCCAGCAGCTTGGGGGACACCTACAATGAGCAGTTCTTC,CASSLGDTYNEQFF
TRBD2,TRBJ2-2,15,TRBV7-9,once,TGTGCCAGCAGCTCCCAGGGAGGGAGAACCGGGGAGCTGTTTTTT,CASSSQGGRTGELFF
TRBD2,TRBJ2-7,15,TRBV6-1,.,TGTGCCAGCTTCACCATTAGCGGGGTGAAGTTAGAGCAGTACTTC,CASFTISGVKLEQYF
.,TRBJ1-1,14,TRBV20-1,few,TGCAGTGCCGGGCGGGGGGCGATGGCCACTGAAGCTTTCTTT,CSAGRGAMATEAFF
.,TRBJ1-1,15,TRBV5-1,.,TGCGCCAGCAGCTTGGCCGAGACGGTGAACACTGAAGCTTTCTTT,CASSLAETVNTEAFF
TRBD2,TRBJ2-1,15,TRBV7-2,.,TGTGCCAGCAGCCCTATGGGGGGGGGTTACAATGAGCAGTTCTTC,CASSPMGGGYNEQFF
.,TRBJ2-7,14,TRBV9,few,TGTGCCAGCAGCGCGCGGGACATATCCTACGAGCAGTACTTC,CASSARDISYEQYF
TRBD2,TRBJ2-5,13,TRBV28,.,TGTGCCAGCAGCTTGACTAGCGGGGGGCCCCGGTACTTC,CASSLTSGGPRYF
.,TRBJ2-5,16,TRBV28,few,TGTGCCAGCAGTTGGGGGGAAATGTGGACCCATCAGACCCAGTACTTC,CASSWGEMWTHQTQYF
.,TRBJ2-2,14,TRBV29-1,.,TGCAGCGTGTCCGGACCGATGAACACCGGGGAGCTGTTTTTT,CSVSGPMNTGELFF
.,TRBJ2-2,14,TRBV4-3,few,TGCGCCAGCAGCCAAGGCGGTGGGCCCGGGGAGCTGTTTTTT,CASSQGGGPGELFF
.,TRBJ2-1,20,TRBV7-2,few,TGTGCCAGCAGCTTAGCGGTCATCGTTCGCGGGGGCAGCTCCTACAATGAGCAGTTCTTC,CASSLAVIVRGGSSYNEQFF
.,TRBJ1-2,13,TRBV12-3/TRBV12-4,many,TGTGCCAGCACCCGAGGGAGGAACTATGGCTACACCTTC,CASTRGRNYGYTF
TRBD2,TRBJ2-2,16,TRBV28,.,TGTGCCCGCATTGGGGGACTAGCGGCGAACACCGGGGAGCTGTTTTTT,CARIGGLAANTGELFF
.,TRBJ2-7,14,TRBV15,few,TGTGCCACCAGCAGAGAAGGCACAGGGTTCGAGCAGTACTTC,CATSREGTGFEQYF
.,TRBJ1-2,14,TRBV6-2/TRBV6-3,few,TGTGCCAGCAGTTACTCGAGGTACAGGGATGGCTACACCTTC,CASSYSRYRDGYTF
TRBD2,TRBJ2-1,15,TRBV3-1,.,TGTGCCAGCAGCCAAGCGGGACTAGCGATCAATGAGCAGTTCTTC,CASSQAGLAINEQFF
TRBD2,TRBJ2-5,16,TRBV7-2,.,TGTGCCAGCAGCTTAATGGGCCTAGCGGGAGCGGAGACCCAGTACTTC,CASSLMGLAGAETQYF
.,TRBJ2-7,12,TRBV20-1,few,TGCAGTGCTAGCACCGACTCCTACGAGCAGTACTTC,CSASTDSYEQYF
TRBD2,TRBJ2-3,16,TRBV6-5,.,TGTGCCAGCAGTTATGGGCGGGGGGTGAGCACAGATACGCAGTATTTT,CASSYGRGVSTDTQYF
.,TRBJ2-3,14,TRBV18,.,TGTGCCAGCTCACCACCTAGACCCACAGATACGCAGTATTTT,CASSPPRPTDTQYF
.,TRBJ1-5,15,TRBV28,.,TGTGCCAGCAGTTTACCCTTAGGTCGGGATCAGCCCCAGCATTTT,CASSLPLGRDQPQHF
TRBD2,TRBJ2-7,16,TRBV6-2/TRBV6-3,few,TGTGCCAGCAGTCAATCTTCAGGACTAGCGGGAGGAGAGCAGTACTTC,CASSQSSGLAGGEQYF
TRBD1,TRBJ1-1,13,TRBV19,.,TGTGCCAGTAGGAAGACAGGGAGGACTGAAGCTTTCTTT,CASRKTGRTEAFF
TRBD1,TRBJ2-1,15,TRBV9,.,TGTGCCAGCAGCTTGGGACAGAGGGTCTACAATGAGCAGTTCTTC,CASSLGQRVYNEQFF
.,TRBJ2-7,15,TRBV9,.,TGTGCCAGCAGCGTAGCTGTCGGCAGCTTCTACGAGCAGTACTTC,CASSVAVGSFYEQYF
.,TRBJ2-7,14,TRBV5-1,few,TGCGCCAGCAGCTTGGGACAGAACTCCTACGAGCAGTACTTC,CASSLGQNSYEQYF
.,TRBJ2-3,11,TRBV20-1,many,TGCAGTGCTAGAAGGGAGTATACGCAGTATTTT,CSARREYTQYF
.,TRBJ2-7,15,TRBV27,.,TGTGCCAGCAGCGACCACAGGGGGGGCGTCTACGAGCAGTACTTC,CASSDHRGGVYEQYF
TRBD1,TRBJ1-2,13,TRBV6-1,.,TGTGCCAGCACCCCGGACAGGCGCGGGAAGGGCACCTTC,CASTPDRRGKGTF
TRBD1,TRBJ2-2,15,TRBV5-6,.,TGTGCCAGCAGATCGGGACAGGGGTACACCGGGGAGCTGTTTTTT,CASRSGQGYTGELFF
.,TRBJ2-5,15,TRBV19,.,TGTGCCAGTAGTTGGAGGATGGGGCGCCAAGAGACCCAGTACTTC,CASSWRMGRQETQYF
TRBD2,TRBJ2-7,15,TRBV12-3/TRBV12-4,.,TGTGCCAGCAGTTTAGGGACTAGCAGATATTACGAGCAGTACTTC,CASSLGTSRYYEQYF
TRBD1,TRBJ2-5,14,TRBV12-3/TRBV12-4,many,TGTGCCAGCAGTTGGCCGGGACAGCAAGAGACCCAGTACTTC,CASSWPGQQETQYF
.,TRBJ1-3,16,TRBV7-6,.,TGTGCCAGCAGCTTAGCGGGCCGGAACTCTGGAAACACCATATATTTT,CASSLAGRNSGNTIYF
TRBD2,TRBJ2-5,16,TRBV12-3/TRBV12-4,.,TGTGCCAGCAGTTCTGGTAGCGGGGGCAAGAAAGAGACCCAGTACTTC,CASSSGSGGKKETQYF
TRBD2,TRBJ2-1,15,TRBV19,.,TGTGCCAGTAGTATTAGCGGGGGGGGCGTCGGTGAGCAGTTCTTC,CASSISGGGVGEQFF
TRBD1,TRBJ2-1,18,TRBV11-2,many,TGTGCCAGCAGCGCGGGAAACAGGGGGTGGAGCTCCTACAATGAGCAGTTCTTC,CASSAGNRGWSSYNEQFF
.,TRBJ1-3,14,TRBV29-1,.,TGCAGCGTTGAAGTACAGGGAAAGGGAAACACCATATATTTT,CSVEVQGKGNTIYF
.,TRBJ1-5,12,TRBV7-9,.,TGTGCCAGCAGACTTGGGGCAGGGCCCCAGCATTTT,CASRLGAGPQHF
.,TRBJ1-1,11,TRBV28,.,TGTGCCAGCATTGGGGGGACTGAAGCTTTCTTT,CASIGGTEAFF
.,TRBJ1-6,16,TRBV6-2/TRBV6-3,few,TGTGCCAGCAGTTACGGATGGTCACAGTATAATTCACCCCTCCACTTT,CASSYGWSQYNSPLHF
.,TRBJ1-1,13,TRBV30,few,TGTGCCTGGAGTGTGTCTGGACTCACTGAAGCTTTCTTT,CAWSVSGLTEAFF
.,TRBJ2-3,16,TRBV12-3/TRBV12-4,.,TGTGCCAACAGTTTAGGTATAACATCTAGCACAGATACGCAGTATTTT,CANSLGITSSTDTQYF
TRBD2,TRBJ2-3,13,TRBV10-2,.,TGCGCCAGCAGTCGGGGGGGCCGGGATACGCAGTATTTT,CASSRGGRDTQYF
.,TRBJ1-2,13,TRBV11-2,few,TGTGCCAGCAGCTTAGGCCCCATCTATGGCTACACCTTC,CASSLGPIYGYTF
.,TRBJ2-7,15,TRBV6-2/TRBV6-3,.,TGTGCCAGCAGTTCTGCCTGGGCCAGTGTGTACGAGCAGTACTTC,CASSSAWASVYEQYF